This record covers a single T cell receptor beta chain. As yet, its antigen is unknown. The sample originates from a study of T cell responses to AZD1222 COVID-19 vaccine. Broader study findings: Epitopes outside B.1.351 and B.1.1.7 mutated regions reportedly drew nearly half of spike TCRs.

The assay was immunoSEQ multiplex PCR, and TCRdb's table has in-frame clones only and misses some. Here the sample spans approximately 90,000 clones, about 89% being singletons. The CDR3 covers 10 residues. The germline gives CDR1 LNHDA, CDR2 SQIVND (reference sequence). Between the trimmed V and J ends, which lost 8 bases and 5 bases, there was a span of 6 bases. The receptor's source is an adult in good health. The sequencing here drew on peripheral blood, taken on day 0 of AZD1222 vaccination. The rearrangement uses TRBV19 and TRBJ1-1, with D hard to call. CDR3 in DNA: TGTGCCAGTGGATGGACTGAAGCTTTCTTT. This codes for CASGWTEAFF.